This is a list of T cell receptor beta chains from one sample in a study of blood T cell repertoires in COVID-19. Profiled with immunoSEQ multiplex PCR; TCRdb holds only in-frame clones, not every one. Of around 200,000 clones listed, approximately 90% were seen once; the top ten hold around 3.5%. Sequencing was carried out using peripheral blood. The source of these receptors is a man younger than 35 with active or convalescent COVID-19. Both conserved end residues are part of each CDR3. The D gene is left open where the match is weak. Expanded clones get a size class; other rows say once, few or many, or leave the size out.

V: TRBV15
size: NA
D: NA
J: TRBJ2-5
DNA: TGTGCCACCAGCATACCGGAGGAGACCCAGTACTTC
CDR3: CATSIPEETQYF

V: TRBV7-9
size: once
D: NA
J: TRBJ2-1
DNA: TGTGCCAGCAGCTTAAGGCTAGCCCAGTCCAATGAGCAGTTCTTC
CDR3: CASSLRLAQSNEQFF

V: TRBV2
size: few
D: TRBD2
J: TRBJ2-7
DNA: TGTGCCAGCAGTCGCCTACTAGCGGTAGACGAGCAGTACTTC
CDR3: CASSRLLAVDEQYF

V: TRBV18
size: once
D: NA
J: TRBJ1-5
DNA: TGTGCCAGCTCTCCAGGGGCCGGCAATCAGCCCCAGCATTTT
CDR3: CASSPGAGNQPQHF

V: TRBV28
size: NA
D: NA
J: TRBJ2-1
DNA: TGTGCCAGCCGTCCAGGGGCAATCGGTGAGCAGTTCTTC
CDR3: CASRPGAIGEQFF

V: TRBV5-1
size: NA
D: NA
J: TRBJ1-4
DNA: TGCGCCAGCAGGGCCGCCTTCGGGCAGGAGCGGGAAAAACTGTTTTTT
CDR3: CASRAAFGQEREKLFF

V: TRBV9
size: NA
D: TRBD1
J: TRBJ2-1
DNA: TGTGCCAGCAGCGCCTCCGGGACAGGACACAATGAGCAGTTCTTC
CDR3: CASSASGTGHNEQFF

V: TRBV5-4
size: NA
D: NA
J: TRBJ2-1
DNA: TGTGCCAGCACCGCCGCTAGCGACGGCTACAATGAGCAGTTCTTC
CDR3: CASTAASDGYNEQFF

V: TRBV4-1
size: NA
D: TRBD2
J: TRBJ2-5
DNA: TGCGCCAGCAGCCACCAACCTAGCGGGGGGGAAGAGACCCAGTACTTC
CDR3: CASSHQPSGGEETQYF

V: TRBV7-9
size: NA
D: TRBD1
J: TRBJ1-2
DNA: TGTGCCAGCAGCGACCGGGACAGGGGTGGGGGAGAAGGCTACACCTTC
CDR3: CASSDRDRGGGEGYTF

V: TRBV5-1
size: few
D: TRBD2
J: TRBJ2-7
DNA: TGCGCCAGCAGCTTGGATACTAGCGGGATCTACGAGCAGTACTTC
CDR3: CASSLDTSGIYEQYF

V: TRBV5-4
size: NA
D: NA
J: TRBJ2-1
DNA: TGTGCCAGCAGCTCAACAGGGCGTGCTTACAATGAGCAGTTCTTC
CDR3: CASSSTGRAYNEQFF

V: TRBV21-1
size: NA
D: NA
J: TRBJ2-3
DNA: TGTGCCAGCCAACCGGGACTAGCGGGATGCCCCACAGATACGCAGTATTTT
CDR3: CASQPGLAGCPTDTQYF

V: TRBV19
size: NA
D: NA
J: TRBJ1-2
DNA: TGTGCCAGTAGTCCGCCCGGACAGACCTATGGCTACACCTTC
CDR3: CASSPPGQTYGYTF

V: TRBV29-1
size: NA
D: NA
J: TRBJ2-1
DNA: TGCAGCGTTGGGGGTTCGGGGTTCCCCCATGAGCAGTTCTTC
CDR3: CSVGGSGFPHEQFF

V: TRBV5-6
size: NA
D: NA
J: TRBJ2-1
DNA: TGTGCCAGCAGCGACTGGACAGAGTCATACAATGAGCAGTTCTTC
CDR3: CASSDWTESYNEQFF

V: TRBV5-6
size: NA
D: NA
J: TRBJ1-5
DNA: TGTGCCAGCAGCTTGGCGGGGACACCCCAGCATTTT
CDR3: CASSLAGTPQHF

V: TRBV5-1
size: once
D: TRBD1
J: TRBJ1-4
DNA: TGCGCCAGCAGCGCGGACAGGGTTGGGAAACTGTTTTTT
CDR3: CASSADRVGKLFF

V: TRBV6-5
size: NA
D: NA
J: TRBJ2-1
DNA: TGTGCCAGCCTGGAGATTACGGGCAATGAGCAGTTCTTC
CDR3: CASLEITGNEQFF

V: TRBV7-6
size: NA
D: NA
J: TRBJ2-1
DNA: TGTGCCAGCAGCCCCGTTGGAGCGGAGCAGTCCAATGAGCAGTTCTTC
CDR3: CASSPVGAEQSNEQFF

V: TRBV5-1
size: NA
D: NA
J: TRBJ2-2
DNA: TGCGCCAGCAGCTTGGCCCCAAACACCGGGGAGCTGTTTTTT
CDR3: CASSLAPNTGELFF

V: TRBV7-8
size: NA
D: TRBD1
J: TRBJ1-2
DNA: TGTGCCAGCAGCGGGTGGGGACAGCCAAGCTATGGCTACACCTTC
CDR3: CASSGWGQPSYGYTF

V: TRBV4-3
size: few
D: TRBD1
J: TRBJ1-4
DNA: TGCGCCAGCAGCCGCAGACAGGGGGATGAAAAACTGTTTTTT
CDR3: CASSRRQGDEKLFF

V: TRBV28
size: NA
D: NA
J: TRBJ1-2
DNA: TGTGCCAGCAGTAGGAGTTCGGGGGGCTACACCTTC
CDR3: CASSRSSGGYTF

V: TRBV6-1
size: NA
D: TRBD1
J: TRBJ1-4
DNA: TGTGCCAGCAGTGAGACAGGGGGCAGTGAAAAACTGTTTTTT
CDR3: CASSETGGSEKLFF

V: TRBV5-1
size: few
D: NA
J: TRBJ1-6
DNA: TGCGCCAGCAGCTTGGACAGGGAAGATTCACCCCTCCACTTT
CDR3: CASSLDREDSPLHF

V: TRBV29-1
size: NA
D: TRBD1
J: TRBJ1-1
DNA: TGCAGCGTTGTGGAACAGGGGACCACTGAAGCTTTCTTT
CDR3: CSVVEQGTTEAFF

V: TRBV7-2
size: NA
D: TRBD1
J: TRBJ1-1
DNA: TGTGCCAGCAGCCTAGACAGGGGCAGCACTGAAGCTTTCTTT
CDR3: CASSLDRGSTEAFF

V: TRBV27
size: NA
D: NA
J: TRBJ2-2
DNA: TGTGCCAGCAGTTTCACGGGAATGAACACCGGGGAGCTGTTTTTT
CDR3: CASSFTGMNTGELFF

V: TRBV7-9
size: NA
D: NA
J: TRBJ1-2
DNA: TGTGCCAGCAGCTTACCCATGTCAGGGCCCTATGGCTACACCTTC
CDR3: CASSLPMSGPYGYTF

V: TRBV24-1
size: few
D: TRBD1
J: TRBJ2-3
DNA: TGTGCCACCAGTGATTTGCAACTGGGACAGGGGAGGTATTTT
CDR3: CATSDLQLGQGRYF

V: TRBV6-2/TRBV6-3
size: NA
D: NA
J: TRBJ1-5
DNA: TGTGCCAGCAGCCCCCCGGGAAATCAGCCCCAGCATTTT
CDR3: CASSPPGNQPQHF

V: TRBV5-1
size: NA
D: TRBD1
J: TRBJ1-2
DNA: TGCGCCAGCAGCGACGGGACAGGGGGTTATGGCTACACCTTC
CDR3: CASSDGTGGYGYTF

V: TRBV28
size: NA
D: NA
J: TRBJ2-6
DNA: TGTGCCAGCGAACGGAGACTTAAAACAGGGAACTCTGGGGCCAACGTCCTGACTTTC
CDR3: CASERRLKTGNSGANVLTF

V: TRBV7-2
size: NA
D: TRBD1
J: TRBJ2-7
DNA: TGTGCCAGCAGCTCCAGGACAGGGCGGATTTACGAGCAGTACTTC
CDR3: CASSSRTGRIYEQYF

V: TRBV7-2
size: NA
D: NA
J: TRBJ1-1
DNA: TGTGCCAGCAGCTCAGAACAGATGACAGGAGAAGCTTTCTTT
CDR3: CASSSEQMTGEAFF